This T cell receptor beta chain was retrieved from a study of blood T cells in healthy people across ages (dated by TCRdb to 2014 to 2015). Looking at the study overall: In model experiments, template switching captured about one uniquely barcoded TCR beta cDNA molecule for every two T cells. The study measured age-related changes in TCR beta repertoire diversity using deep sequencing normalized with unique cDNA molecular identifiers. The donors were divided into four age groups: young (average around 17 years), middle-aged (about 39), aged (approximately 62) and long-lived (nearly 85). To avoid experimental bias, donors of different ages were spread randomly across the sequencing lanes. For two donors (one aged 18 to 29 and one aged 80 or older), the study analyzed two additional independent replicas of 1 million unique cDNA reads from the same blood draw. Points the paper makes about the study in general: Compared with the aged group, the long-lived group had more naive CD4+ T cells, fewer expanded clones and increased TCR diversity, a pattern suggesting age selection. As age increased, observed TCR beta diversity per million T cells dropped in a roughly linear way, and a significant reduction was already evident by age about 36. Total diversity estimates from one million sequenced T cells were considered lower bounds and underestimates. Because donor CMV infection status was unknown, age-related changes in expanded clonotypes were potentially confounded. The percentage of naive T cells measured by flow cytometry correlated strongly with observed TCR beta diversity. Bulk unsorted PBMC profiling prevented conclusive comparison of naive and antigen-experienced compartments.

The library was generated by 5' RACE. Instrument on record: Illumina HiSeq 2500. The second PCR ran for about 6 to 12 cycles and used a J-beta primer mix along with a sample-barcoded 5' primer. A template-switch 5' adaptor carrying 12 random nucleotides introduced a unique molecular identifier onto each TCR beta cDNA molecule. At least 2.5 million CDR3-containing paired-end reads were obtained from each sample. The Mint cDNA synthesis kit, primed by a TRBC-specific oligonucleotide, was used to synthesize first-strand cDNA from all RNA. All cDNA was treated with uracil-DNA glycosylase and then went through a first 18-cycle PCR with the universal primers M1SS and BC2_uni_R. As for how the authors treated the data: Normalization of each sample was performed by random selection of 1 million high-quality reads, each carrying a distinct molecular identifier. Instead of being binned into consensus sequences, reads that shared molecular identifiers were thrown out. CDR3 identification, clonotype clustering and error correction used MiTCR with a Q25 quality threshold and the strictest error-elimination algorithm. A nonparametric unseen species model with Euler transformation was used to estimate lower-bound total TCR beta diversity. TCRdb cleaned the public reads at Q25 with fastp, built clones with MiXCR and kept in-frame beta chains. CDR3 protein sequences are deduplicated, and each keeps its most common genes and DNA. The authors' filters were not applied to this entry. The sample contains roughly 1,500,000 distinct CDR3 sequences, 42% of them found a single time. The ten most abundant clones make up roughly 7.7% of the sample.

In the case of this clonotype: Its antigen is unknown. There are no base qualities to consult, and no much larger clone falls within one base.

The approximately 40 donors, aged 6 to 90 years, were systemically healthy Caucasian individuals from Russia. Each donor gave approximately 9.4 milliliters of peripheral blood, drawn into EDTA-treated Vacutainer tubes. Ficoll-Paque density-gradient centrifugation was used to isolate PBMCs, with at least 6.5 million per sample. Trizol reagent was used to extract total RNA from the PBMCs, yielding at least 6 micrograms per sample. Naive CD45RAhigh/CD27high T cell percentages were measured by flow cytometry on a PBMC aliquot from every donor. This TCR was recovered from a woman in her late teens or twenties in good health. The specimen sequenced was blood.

The CDR3 here reads CSVEGTGGSTEAFF. The DNA sequence is TGCAGCGTTGAAGGGACAGGGGGCAGTACTGAAGCTTTCTTT. In this chain, TRBV29-1 is recombined with TRBJ1-1, with 11 middle bases fitting TRBD1. The CDR3 runs 14 residues from the cysteine to the phenylalanine. This entry keeps only the CDR3 DNA: 42 bases, framed from base 1. Clipping removes 1 base from V and 5 bases from J, with 3 as the unmatched junction base count. The germline V gene supplies CDR1 SQVTM and CDR2 ANQGSEA.